This TCR beta chain is from a study of a mutant IDH1 vaccine in newly diagnosed glioma. Time point in this sample: week 47, end of study. A 20-mer mutant IDH1 peptide at 300 ug was injected subcutaneously with topical imiquimod. By sample share, this clone is medium-sized. What it binds is unknown. The protocol was immunoSEQ multiplex PCR, while the TCRdb copy is restricted to in-frame clones and leaves out a portion. The sample lists about 50,000 clones, approximately 71% occurring once. Per the germline V gene, CDR1 is SEHNR and CDR2 is FQNEAQ (reference sequence). This CDR3 has 16 residues. The ends lost 4 bases at V and 7 bases at J; junction bases unmatched: 12.

The sequence was obtained from a man aged 50 or older with glioma. The chain recombines TRBV7-9 with TRBJ1-4; 7 bases map to TRBD1. The sample was PBMCs, taken from a glioma patient whose treatment included an IDH1 peptide vaccine. CDR3 loop: CASSSSRQGASEKLFF. The CDR3 region has the DNA TGTGCCAGCAGCTCATCTCGACAGGGAGCGAGTGAAAAACTGTTTTTT.